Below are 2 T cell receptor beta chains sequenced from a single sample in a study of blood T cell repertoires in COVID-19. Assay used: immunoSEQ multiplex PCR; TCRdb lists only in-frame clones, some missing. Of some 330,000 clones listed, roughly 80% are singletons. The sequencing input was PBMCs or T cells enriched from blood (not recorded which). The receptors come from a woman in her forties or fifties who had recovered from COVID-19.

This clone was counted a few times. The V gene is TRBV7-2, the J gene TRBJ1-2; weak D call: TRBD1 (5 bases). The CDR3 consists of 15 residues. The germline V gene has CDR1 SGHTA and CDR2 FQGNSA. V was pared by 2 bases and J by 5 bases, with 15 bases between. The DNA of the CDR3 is TGTGCCAGCAGCTTAATTTGGCTTGGACAATATGGCTACACCTTC. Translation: CASSLIWLGQYGYTF.

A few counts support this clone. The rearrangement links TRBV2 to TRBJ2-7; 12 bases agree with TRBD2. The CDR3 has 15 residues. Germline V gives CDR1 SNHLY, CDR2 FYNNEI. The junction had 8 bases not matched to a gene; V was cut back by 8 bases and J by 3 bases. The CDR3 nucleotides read TGTGCCAGCCGGATAGGACTAGCGGGAATCTACGAGCAGTACTTC. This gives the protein CASRIGLAGIYEQYF. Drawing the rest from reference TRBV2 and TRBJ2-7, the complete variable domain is EPEVTQTPSHQVTQMGQEVILRCVPISNHLYFYWYRQILGQKVEFLVSFYNNEISEKSEIFDDQFSVERPDGSNFTLKIRSTKLEDSAMYFCASRIGLAGIYEQYFGPGTRLTVT.